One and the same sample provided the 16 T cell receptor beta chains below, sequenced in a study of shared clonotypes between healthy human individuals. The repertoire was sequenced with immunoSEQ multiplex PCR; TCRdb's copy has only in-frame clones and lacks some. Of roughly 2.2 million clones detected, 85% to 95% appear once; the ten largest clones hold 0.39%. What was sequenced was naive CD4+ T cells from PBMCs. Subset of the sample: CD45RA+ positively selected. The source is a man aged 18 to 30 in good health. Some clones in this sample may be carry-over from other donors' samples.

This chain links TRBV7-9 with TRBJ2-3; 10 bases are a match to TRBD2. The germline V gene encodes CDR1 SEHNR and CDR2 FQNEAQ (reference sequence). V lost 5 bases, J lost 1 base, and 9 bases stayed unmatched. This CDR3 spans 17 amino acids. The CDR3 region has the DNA TGTGCCAGCAGCCCCGCGGGACTAGCGACGCGCACAGATACGCAGTATTTT. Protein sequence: CASSPAGLATRTDTQYF.

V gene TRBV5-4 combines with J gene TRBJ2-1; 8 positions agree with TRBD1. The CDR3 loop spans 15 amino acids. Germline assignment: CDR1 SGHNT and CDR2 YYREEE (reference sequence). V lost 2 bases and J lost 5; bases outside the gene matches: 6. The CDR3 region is CASSFDRGRHNEQFF. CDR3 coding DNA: TGTGCCAGCAGCTTCGACAGGGGTAGGCACAATGAGCAGTTCTTC. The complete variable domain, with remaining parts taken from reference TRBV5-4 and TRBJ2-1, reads ETGVTQSPTHLIKTRGQQVTLRCSSQSGHNTVSWYQQALGQGPQFIFQYYREEENGRGNFPPRFSGLQFPNYSSELNVNALELDDSALYLCASSFDRGRHNEQFFGPGTRLTVL.

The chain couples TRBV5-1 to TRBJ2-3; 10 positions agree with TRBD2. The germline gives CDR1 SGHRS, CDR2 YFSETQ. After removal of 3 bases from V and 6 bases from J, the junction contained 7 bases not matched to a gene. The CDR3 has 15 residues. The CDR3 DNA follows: TGCGCCAGCAGCTATTCTAGCGGGAGAGGGGATACGCAGTATTTT. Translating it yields CASSYSSGRGDTQYF.

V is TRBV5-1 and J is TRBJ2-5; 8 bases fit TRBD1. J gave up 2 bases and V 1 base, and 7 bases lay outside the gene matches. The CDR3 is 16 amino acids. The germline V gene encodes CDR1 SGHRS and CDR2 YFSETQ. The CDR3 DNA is TGCGCCAGCAGCTTGTTAGGGACAGGATTTCAAGAGACCCAGTACTTC. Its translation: CASSLLGTGFQETQYF.

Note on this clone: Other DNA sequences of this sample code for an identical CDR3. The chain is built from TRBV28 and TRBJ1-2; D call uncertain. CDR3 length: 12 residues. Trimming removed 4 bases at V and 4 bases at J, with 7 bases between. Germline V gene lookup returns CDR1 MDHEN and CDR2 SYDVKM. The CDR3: CASSWAAYGYTF. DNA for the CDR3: TGTGCCAGCAGTTGGGCAGCCTATGGCTACACCTTC.

The CDR3 sequence: CASSQRYRGTTRSYNEQFF. CDR3 DNA: TGCGCCAGCAGCCAACGGTACAGGGGGACTACGAGATCCTACAATGAGCAGTTCTTC. This chain uses TRBV4-3 with TRBJ2-1; D may be TRBD1 (8 bases). CDR3 length: 19 amino acids. Deletions cut 2 bases from V and 1 base from J, with 21 bases between. Germline V gives CDR1 LGHNA, CDR2 YSLEER.

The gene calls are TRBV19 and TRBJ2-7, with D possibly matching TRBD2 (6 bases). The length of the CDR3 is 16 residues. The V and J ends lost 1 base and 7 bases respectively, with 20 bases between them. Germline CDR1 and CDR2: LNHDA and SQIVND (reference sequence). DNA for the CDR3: TGTGCCAGTAGTATAGGGTCACTAGGCCGGGAGAAGGAGCAGTACTTC. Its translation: CASSIGSLGREKEQYF.

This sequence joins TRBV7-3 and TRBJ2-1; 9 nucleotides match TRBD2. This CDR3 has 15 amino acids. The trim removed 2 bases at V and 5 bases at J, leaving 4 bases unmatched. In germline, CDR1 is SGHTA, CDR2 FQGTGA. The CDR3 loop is CASSLWASGDNEQFF. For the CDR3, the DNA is TGTGCCAGCAGCTTATGGGCTAGCGGGGACAATGAGCAGTTCTTC.

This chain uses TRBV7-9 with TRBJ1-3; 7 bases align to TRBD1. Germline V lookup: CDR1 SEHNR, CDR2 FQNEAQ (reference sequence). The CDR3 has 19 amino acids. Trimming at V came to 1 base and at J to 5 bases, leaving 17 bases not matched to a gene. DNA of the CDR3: TGTGCCAGCAGCTTAGGAGGGGGGACAGACAGGAGGGAAAGAAACACCATATATTTT. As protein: CASSLGGGTDRRERNTIYF.

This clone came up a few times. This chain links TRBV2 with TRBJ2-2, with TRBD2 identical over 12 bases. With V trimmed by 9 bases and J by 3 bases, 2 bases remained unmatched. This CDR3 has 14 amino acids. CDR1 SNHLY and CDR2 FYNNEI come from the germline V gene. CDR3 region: CASGLAGYTGELFF. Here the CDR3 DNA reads TGTGCCAGTGGACTAGCGGGATACACCGGGGAGCTGTTTTTT.

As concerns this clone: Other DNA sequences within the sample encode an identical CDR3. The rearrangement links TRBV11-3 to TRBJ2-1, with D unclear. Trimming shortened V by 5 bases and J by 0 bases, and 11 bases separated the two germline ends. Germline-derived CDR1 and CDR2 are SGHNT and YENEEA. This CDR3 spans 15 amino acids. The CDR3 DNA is TGTGCCAGCAGCCCCGGGCAGAGCTCCTACAATGAGCAGTTCTTC. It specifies CASSPGQSSYNEQFF.

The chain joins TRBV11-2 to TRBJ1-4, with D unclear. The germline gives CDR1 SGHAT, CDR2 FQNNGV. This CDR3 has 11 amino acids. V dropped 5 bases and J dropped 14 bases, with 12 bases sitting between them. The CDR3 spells CASSTGLGLFF. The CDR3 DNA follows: TGTGCCAGCAGCACGGGGTTGGGGCTGTTTTTT.

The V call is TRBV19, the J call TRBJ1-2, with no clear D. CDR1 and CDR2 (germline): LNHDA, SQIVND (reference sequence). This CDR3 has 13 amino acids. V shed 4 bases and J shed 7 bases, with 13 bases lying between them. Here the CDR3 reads CASSNWRIRGYTF. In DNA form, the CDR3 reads TGTGCCAGTAGTAATTGGCGGATCCGTGGCTACACCTTC.

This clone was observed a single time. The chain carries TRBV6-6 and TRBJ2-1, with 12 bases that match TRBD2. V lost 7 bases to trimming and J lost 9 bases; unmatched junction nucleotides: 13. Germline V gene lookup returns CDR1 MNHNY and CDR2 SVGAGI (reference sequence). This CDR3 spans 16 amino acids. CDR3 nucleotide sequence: TGTGCCAGCACCCACGTTACTAGCGGGAGGCCTGGTGAGCAGTTCTTC. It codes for CASTHVTSGRPGEQFF.

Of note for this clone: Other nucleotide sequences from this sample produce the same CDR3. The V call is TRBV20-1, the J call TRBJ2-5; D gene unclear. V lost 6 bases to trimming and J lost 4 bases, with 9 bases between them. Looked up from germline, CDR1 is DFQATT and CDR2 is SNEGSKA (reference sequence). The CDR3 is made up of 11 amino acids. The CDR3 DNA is TGCAGTGCCCGGGTGGGAGAGACCCAGTACTTC. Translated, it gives CSARVGETQYF.

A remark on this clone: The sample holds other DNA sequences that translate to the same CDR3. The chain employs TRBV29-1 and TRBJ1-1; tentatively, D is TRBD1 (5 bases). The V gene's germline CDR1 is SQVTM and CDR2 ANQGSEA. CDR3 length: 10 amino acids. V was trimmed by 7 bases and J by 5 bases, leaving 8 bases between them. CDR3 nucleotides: TGCAGCGGTGGGGGAACTGAAGCTTTCTTT. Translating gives CSGGGTEAFF.